This T cell receptor (beta chain) originates from a study of blood T cells in healthy people across ages. Study-wide results and limits: Roughly linearly, TCR beta diversity per million T cells fell as age increased. The unknown donor CMV status may have confounded expanded clonotype changes. Since the PBMCs were unsorted, naive and antigen-experienced cells could not be conclusively compared.

This clonotype was detected a few times. What it recognizes is unknown. The CDR3 has 15 residues. Trimming shortened V by 1 base and J by 0 bases, and 6 bases separated the two germline ends. The germline V gene has CDR1 LGHNA and CDR2 YNFKEQ. Then a second PCR, running roughly 7 to 11 cycles, was carried out with a sample-barcoded 5' primer and a J-beta primer mix. TCRdb processed the 5' RACE reads anew with MiXCR; each CDR3 protein has one entry. The repertoire includes roughly 570,000 distinct CDR3 sequences, 27% of them detected once, and 18% sits in the top ten. The chain combines TRBV4-2 with TRBJ1-4; perhaps TRBD1 as D (5 bases). The sample taken for sequencing was blood. This sequence was found in a woman in her seventies in good health. The CDR3 sequence: CASSQAGPTNEKLFF. CDR3 coding DNA: TGTGCCAGCAGCCAAGCGGGGCCAACTAATGAAAAACTGTTTTTT.